Given below is one T cell receptor (beta chain) in context. This specimen belongs to a study of control samples from healthy donors and cancer patients. The CDR3 extends over 16 amino acids. CDR1 is LNHNV, CDR2 YYDKDF, per germline (reference sequence). V was trimmed by 0 bases and J by 2 bases, leaving 11 bases between them. The protocol was immunoSEQ multiplex PCR, while the TCRdb copy is restricted to in-frame clones and leaves out a portion. The table shows 100,000 to 150,000 clones, with 92% occurring only once. The sample was PBMCs. V is TRBV15 and J is TRBJ1-5; D is undetermined. The sequence came from a man older than 75 with head and neck cancer. The CDR3 here is CATSRDVDPGNQPQHF. CDR3 nucleotide sequence: TGTGCCACCAGCAGAGATGTAGATCCCGGCAATCAGCCCCAGCATTTT.